Sequencing of this TCR beta chain was carried out in a study of shared clonotypes between healthy human individuals. Whole-study results and caveats: Only a few donors were included, so the genetic and exposure-history diversity represented was limited.

Donors were healthy HIV-negative adults without recent acute infections or vaccinations. CD4+ cells yielded CD45RA+ naive and CD45RA-negative memory subsets. This table comes from immunoSEQ multiplex PCR, and its TCRdb copy is limited to in-frame clones, with some not included. The repertoire consists of about 2.3 million clones, with 80% to 95% occurring once and the leading ten covering 0.39%. In germline, CDR1 is GTSNPN, CDR2 SVGIG (reference sequence). V trimming: 5 bases; J trimming: 5 bases; junction bases outside the gene matches: 6. This CDR3 has 12 amino acids. In this sample, this clone turned up once. Its antigen is undetermined.

The gene calls are TRBV30 and TRBJ2-7; 7 bases line up with TRBD1. The sequence was obtained from a man aged 18 to 35 in good health. Some clones in this sample may be carry-over from other donors' samples. The sequencing sample was made of naive CD4+ T cells from PBMCs. The subset here: CD45RA+ positively selected. The CDR3 region is CAWETGTDEQYF. The CDR3 bases are TGTGCCTGGGAAACCGGGACAGACGAGCAGTACTTC.